The source of this TCR beta chain is a study of read filtering for tumor transcriptome and immune sequencing. On the study more broadly: RNA-seq yielded only about 75 to 1,300 TCR reads, IR-seq about 4 to 11 million.

This clonotype was detected many times. This library used around 0.4 ug RNA and molecular barcoded adaptors spanning alpha/delta and beta/gamma chains. TCRdb itself ran the reads through MiXCR, one entry per CDR3 protein. The sample shows around 140,000 distinct CDR3 sequences, roughly an eighth of them seen only once. Sequencing used a population of CD138-negative cells sorted from bone marrow. The clonotype was recovered from a donor aged 40 or older with multiple myeloma.

The CDR3 DNA reads as TGTGCCAGCAGCTTGGTCCTAGCGGGAGTTGACATTCAGTACTTC. It translates to CASSLVLAGVDIQYF. The chain has TRBV5-6 and TRBJ2-4; 10 bases map to TRBD2. V shed 0 bases and J 8 bases; nucleotides not matched to a gene: 5. This CDR3 has 15 residues. In germline, CDR1 is SGHDT, CDR2 YYEEEE.